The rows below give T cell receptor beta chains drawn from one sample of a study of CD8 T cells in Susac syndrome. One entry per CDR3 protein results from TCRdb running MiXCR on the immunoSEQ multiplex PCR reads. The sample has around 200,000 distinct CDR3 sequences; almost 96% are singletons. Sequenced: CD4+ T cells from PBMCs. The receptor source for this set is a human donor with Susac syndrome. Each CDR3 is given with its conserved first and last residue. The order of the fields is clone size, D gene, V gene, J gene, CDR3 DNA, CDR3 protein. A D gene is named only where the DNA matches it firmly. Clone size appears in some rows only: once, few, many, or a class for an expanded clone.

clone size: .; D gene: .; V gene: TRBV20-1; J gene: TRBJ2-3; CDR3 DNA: TGCAGTGCTAGAAGGCAGGGCGGCACAGATACGCAGTATTTT; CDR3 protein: CSARRQGGTDTQYF
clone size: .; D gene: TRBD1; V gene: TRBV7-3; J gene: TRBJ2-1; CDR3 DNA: TGTGCCAGCAGCGAAGGACAGGGGGCTTACAATGAGCAGTTCTTC; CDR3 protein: CASSEGQGAYNEQFF
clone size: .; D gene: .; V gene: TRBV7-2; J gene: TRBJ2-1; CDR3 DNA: TGTGCCAGCAGCTTACAGGGAAGCTCCTACAATGAGCAGTTCTTC; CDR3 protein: CASSLQGSSYNEQFF
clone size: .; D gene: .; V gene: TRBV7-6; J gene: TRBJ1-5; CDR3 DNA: TGTGCCAGCAGCCGACCTGGGGACAATCAGCCCCAGCATTTT; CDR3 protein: CASSRPGDNQPQHF
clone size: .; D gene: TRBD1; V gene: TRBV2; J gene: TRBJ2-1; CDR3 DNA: TGTGCCAGCAGTGAAGTGCGGACAGGGGAGTTCTTC; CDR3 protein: CASSEVRTGEFF
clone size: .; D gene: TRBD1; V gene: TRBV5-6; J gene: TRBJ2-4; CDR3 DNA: TGTGCCAGCAGCCGGGACAGGGGCAGACTAGCCAAAAACATTCAGTACTTC; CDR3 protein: CASSRDRGRLAKNIQYF
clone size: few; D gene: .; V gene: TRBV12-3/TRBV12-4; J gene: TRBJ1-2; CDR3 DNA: TGTGCCAGCTCACCCGACAGAAACTATGGCTACACCTTC; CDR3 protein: CASSPDRNYGYTF
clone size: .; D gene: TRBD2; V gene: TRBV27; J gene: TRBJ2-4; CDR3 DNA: TGTGCCAGCAGAGGACTAGCGGGGGGTGTACAAAACATTCAGTACTTC; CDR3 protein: CASRGLAGGVQNIQYF
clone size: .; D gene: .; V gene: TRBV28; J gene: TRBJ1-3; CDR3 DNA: TGTGCCAGCAGTTGGGCGGGGCAGACTGGAAACACCATATATTTT; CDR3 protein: CASSWAGQTGNTIYF
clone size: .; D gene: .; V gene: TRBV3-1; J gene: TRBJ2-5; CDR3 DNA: TGTGCCAGCAGCCAAGATAAGGGACCCCCCCAAGAGACCCAGTACTTC; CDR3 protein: CASSQDKGPPQETQYF
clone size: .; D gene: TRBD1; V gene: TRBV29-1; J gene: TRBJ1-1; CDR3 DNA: TGCAGCGTTGCACAGGGGTGGAACACTGAAGCTTTCTTT; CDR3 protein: CSVAQGWNTEAFF
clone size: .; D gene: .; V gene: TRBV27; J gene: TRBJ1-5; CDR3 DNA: TGTGCCAGCAGTCCGGCCGGACAGACCAATCAGCCCCAGCATTTT; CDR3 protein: CASSPAGQTNQPQHF
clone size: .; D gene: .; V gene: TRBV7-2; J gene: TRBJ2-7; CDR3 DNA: TGTGCCAGCAGCCCCCTCTCCTACGAGCAGTACTTC; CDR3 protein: CASSPLSYEQYF
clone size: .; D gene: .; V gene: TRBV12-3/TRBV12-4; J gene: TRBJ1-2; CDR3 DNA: TGTGCCAGCAGTATGCTCAGACAGGCCGTTAACTATGGCTACACCTTC; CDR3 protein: CASSMLRQAVNYGYTF
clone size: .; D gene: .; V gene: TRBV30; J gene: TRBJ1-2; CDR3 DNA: TGTGCCTGGAGTCGGACAGCCTATGGCTACACCTTC; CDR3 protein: CAWSRTAYGYTF
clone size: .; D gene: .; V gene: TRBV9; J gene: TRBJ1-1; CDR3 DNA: TGTGCCAGCAGCGTAGGTGCATTAAGGAACACTGAAGCTTTCTTT; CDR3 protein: CASSVGALRNTEAFF
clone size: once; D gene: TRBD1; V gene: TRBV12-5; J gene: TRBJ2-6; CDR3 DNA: TGTGCTAGTGGTTTGGTACTACAGGGGACTGGGGCCAACGTCCTGACTTTC; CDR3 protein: CASGLVLQGTGANVLTF
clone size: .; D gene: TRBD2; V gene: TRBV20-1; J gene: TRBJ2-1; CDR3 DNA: TGCAGTGCTAGAGTCCCGGGGACTAGAGGCAATGAGCAGTTCTTC; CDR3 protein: CSARVPGTRGNEQFF
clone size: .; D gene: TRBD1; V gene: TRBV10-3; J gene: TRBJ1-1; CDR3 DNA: TGTGCCATCAGTGAGGACAGGGTCACTGAAGCTTTCTTT; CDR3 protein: CAISEDRVTEAFF
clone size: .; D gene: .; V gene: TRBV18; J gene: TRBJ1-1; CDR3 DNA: TGTGCCAGCTCACCACCATCAGGGGCCGCTTTCTTT; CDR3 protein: CASSPPSGAAFF
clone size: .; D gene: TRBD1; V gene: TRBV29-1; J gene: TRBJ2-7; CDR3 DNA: TGCAGCATCCTGGGGACAGGGGGCCACGAGCAGTACTTC; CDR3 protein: CSILGTGGHEQYF
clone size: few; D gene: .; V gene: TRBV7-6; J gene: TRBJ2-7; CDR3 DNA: TGTGCCAGCAGCTCCGACTACGAGCAGTACTTC; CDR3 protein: CASSSDYEQYF
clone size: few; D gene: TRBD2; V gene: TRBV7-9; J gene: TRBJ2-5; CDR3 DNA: TGTGCCAGCAGCCCCCGGACTAGCGGAGAGACCCAGTACTTC; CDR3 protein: CASSPRTSGETQYF
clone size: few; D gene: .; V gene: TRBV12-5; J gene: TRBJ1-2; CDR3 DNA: TGTGCTAGTGGTCAAGACAGTTACTATGGCTACACCTTC; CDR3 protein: CASGQDSYYGYTF